The rows below give T cell receptor beta chains drawn from one sample of a study of shared clonotypes between healthy human individuals. Sequencing was performed with immunoSEQ multiplex PCR; in TCRdb, only in-frame clones are kept and a portion is missing. The profile shows hundreds of thousands of clones, 95% of them singletons. Sample: naive CD8+ T cells sorted from blood. These receptors came from a woman under 40 in good health. Both conserved end residues are part of each CDR3. Each record gives: clone size, J gene, D gene, V gene, CDR3 protein, CDR3 DNA. D genes are given only for firm matches. Size tells how often a clone was seen (once, few, many) or the class of an expanded clone, and some rows leave it out.

abundance: -
j_gene: TRBJ2-7
d_gene: -
v_gene: TRBV5-4
CDR3aa: CASSGVDEQYF
CDR3nt: TGTGCCAGCAGCGGGGTCGACGAGCAGTACTTC

abundance: -
j_gene: TRBJ2-5
d_gene: -
v_gene: TRBV7-9
CDR3aa: CASIPLEGWQETQYF
CDR3nt: TGTGCCAGCATCCCCCTAGAAGGCTGGCAAGAGACCCAGTACTTC

abundance: -
j_gene: TRBJ2-7
d_gene: -
v_gene: TRBV29-1
CDR3aa: CSVEEGGAGYEQYF
CDR3nt: TGCAGCGTTGAAGAGGGGGGAGCGGGCTACGAGCAGTACTTC

abundance: -
j_gene: TRBJ2-2
d_gene: TRBD1
v_gene: TRBV2
CDR3aa: CASRGDRYTGELFF
CDR3nt: TGTGCCAGCAGAGGGGACAGGTACACCGGGGAGCTGTTTTTT

abundance: -
j_gene: TRBJ1-5
d_gene: -
v_gene: TRBV28
CDR3aa: CASRPGFQPQHF
CDR3nt: TGTGCCAGCAGACCAGGGTTCCAGCCCCAGCATTTT

abundance: once
j_gene: TRBJ2-1
d_gene: TRBD2
v_gene: TRBV7-8
CDR3aa: CASSPGEGGSYNEQFF
CDR3nt: TGTGCCAGCAGCCCGGGGGAGGGAGGGTCCTACAATGAGCAGTTCTTC

abundance: -
j_gene: TRBJ1-5
d_gene: -
v_gene: TRBV5-8
CDR3aa: CASSSLYRGGNQPQHF
CDR3nt: TGTGCCAGCAGTAGCTTATACCGGGGGGGCAATCAGCCCCAGCATTTT

abundance: -
j_gene: TRBJ2-7
d_gene: -
v_gene: TRBV21-1
CDR3aa: CASSFSKGLASSYEQYF
CDR3nt: TGTGCCAGCAGCTTTTCAAAAGGGCTAGCAAGCTCCTACGAGCAGTACTTC

abundance: -
j_gene: TRBJ2-5
d_gene: -
v_gene: TRBV5-6
CDR3aa: CASSTWGGQRLQYF
CDR3nt: TGTGCCAGCAGCACGTGGGGGGGACAGAGGTTACAGTACTTC

abundance: few
j_gene: TRBJ2-7
d_gene: -
v_gene: TRBV13
CDR3aa: CASSLARYEQYF
CDR3nt: TGTGCCAGCAGCTTAGCTCGCTACGAGCAGTACTTC

abundance: -
j_gene: TRBJ1-1
d_gene: -
v_gene: TRBV10-2
CDR3aa: CASRSQGATEAFF
CDR3nt: TGCGCCAGCAGGTCGCAGGGCGCCACTGAAGCTTTCTTT

abundance: -
j_gene: TRBJ2-7
d_gene: -
v_gene: TRBV5-1
CDR3aa: CASSLAAVGVRAYYEQYF
CDR3nt: TGCGCCAGCAGCTTGGCCGCGGTGGGCGTCAGGGCCTACTACGAGCAGTACTTC

abundance: -
j_gene: TRBJ1-1
d_gene: TRBD1
v_gene: TRBV27
CDR3aa: CASRPRGVNTEAFF
CDR3nt: TGTGCCAGCAGACCCAGGGGGGTGAACACTGAAGCTTTCTTT

abundance: -
j_gene: TRBJ2-3
d_gene: -
v_gene: TRBV6-5
CDR3aa: CASTYGGADTQYF
CDR3nt: TGTGCCAGCACCTACGGGGGTGCAGATACGCAGTATTTT

abundance: -
j_gene: TRBJ2-1
d_gene: -
v_gene: TRBV10-2
CDR3aa: CASSEGRGLNEQFF
CDR3nt: TGCGCCAGCAGTGAGGGGCGGGGCTTGAATGAGCAGTTCTTC

abundance: -
j_gene: TRBJ2-1
d_gene: -
v_gene: TRBV7-6
CDR3aa: CASSLIVSNSDNLNEQFF
CDR3nt: TGTGCCAGCAGCTTAATAGTCTCAAACTCAGACAACCTAAATGAGCAGTTCTTC

abundance: -
j_gene: TRBJ2-2
d_gene: -
v_gene: TRBV13
CDR3aa: CASSDPGGRHTGELFF
CDR3nt: TGTGCCAGCAGCGACCCTGGAGGGCGCCACACCGGGGAGCTGTTTTTT

abundance: -
j_gene: TRBJ2-5
d_gene: -
v_gene: TRBV18
CDR3aa: CASSPGTKLYETQYF
CDR3nt: TGTGCCAGCTCACCCGGGACCAAGCTGTACGAGACCCAGTACTTC

abundance: -
j_gene: TRBJ2-1
d_gene: -
v_gene: TRBV15
CDR3aa: CATSTSGYEQFF
CDR3nt: TGTGCCACCAGCACTTCCGGGTATGAGCAGTTCTTC

abundance: -
j_gene: TRBJ2-7
d_gene: TRBD1
v_gene: TRBV27
CDR3aa: CASSFGRGHEQYF
CDR3nt: TGTGCCAGCAGTTTCGGTAGGGGGCACGAGCAGTACTTC

abundance: -
j_gene: TRBJ2-1
d_gene: -
v_gene: TRBV4-2
CDR3aa: CASSQEPGGVNEQFF
CDR3nt: TGTGCCAGCAGCCAAGAACCGGGCGGAGTCAATGAGCAGTTCTTC

abundance: -
j_gene: TRBJ2-3
d_gene: -
v_gene: TRBV5-1
CDR3aa: CASSLNRNTDTQYF
CDR3nt: TGCGCCAGCAGCTTGAACCGGAACACAGATACGCAGTATTTT

abundance: once
j_gene: TRBJ2-4
d_gene: -
v_gene: TRBV19
CDR3aa: CASSILGTAKNIQYF
CDR3nt: TGTGCCAGTAGTATTCTCGGGACAGCCAAAAACATTCAGTACTTC

abundance: -
j_gene: TRBJ2-3
d_gene: TRBD2
v_gene: TRBV28
CDR3aa: CASTPGTRFNTQYF
CDR3nt: TGTGCCAGCACTCCCGGGACTAGGTTTAATACGCAGTATTTT

abundance: -
j_gene: TRBJ1-3
d_gene: -
v_gene: TRBV5-1
CDR3aa: CASGPGNTIYF
CDR3nt: TGCGCCAGCGGCCCCGGAAACACCATATATTTT

abundance: -
j_gene: TRBJ1-2
d_gene: TRBD1
v_gene: TRBV27
CDR3aa: CASRQTGAYGYTF
CDR3nt: TGTGCCAGCAGACAGACAGGGGCCTATGGCTACACCTTC

abundance: few
j_gene: TRBJ2-7
d_gene: -
v_gene: TRBV29-1
CDR3aa: CSVEDSEQYF
CDR3nt: TGCAGCGTTGAAGATTCCGAGCAGTACTTC

abundance: -
j_gene: TRBJ2-1
d_gene: -
v_gene: TRBV28
CDR3aa: CATFKENSYNEQFF
CDR3nt: TGTGCCACTTTCAAAGAGAACTCCTACAATGAGCAGTTCTTC

abundance: few
j_gene: TRBJ1-1
d_gene: TRBD1
v_gene: TRBV29-1
CDR3aa: CSVAGTETEAFF
CDR3nt: TGCAGCGTAGCCGGGACAGAGACTGAAGCTTTCTTT